This is a list of T cell receptor beta chains from one sample in a study of shared clonotypes between healthy human individuals. Data came from immunoSEQ multiplex PCR; TCRdb stores just in-frame clones and leaves some out. The table has around 2.5 million clones, roughly 93% seen once. Sequencing input: naive CD4+ T cells from PBMCs. The source is a man between 18 and 35 years old in good health. Some clones in this sample may be carry-over from other donors' samples. Both conserved end residues are part of each CDR3. Each record gives: D gene, V gene, clone size, J gene, CDR3 protein, CDR3 DNA. The D gene is left open where the match is weak. Size values are once, few and many counts, or a class for expanded clones, and some rows have none.

>-|TRBV30|-|TRBJ2-7
CAFGDYREQYF
TGTGCCTTCGGAGATTACCGCGAGCAGTACTTC
>TRBD2|TRBV30|-|TRBJ2-7
CAWSIAGVGDEQYF
TGTGCCTGGAGTATAGCGGGAGTAGGCGACGAGCAGTACTTC
>TRBD2|TRBV4-1|-|TRBJ2-7
CASSRTSGSSYEQYF
TGCGCCAGCAGCCGAACTAGCGGTAGCTCCTACGAGCAGTACTTC
>TRBD1|TRBV29-1|-|TRBJ1-4
CSAAGTGGAGDEKLFF
TGCAGCGCCGCCGGGACAGGGGGGGCTGGGGATGAAAAACTGTTTTTT
>-|TRBV18|few|TRBJ2-2
CASSPDTGELFF
TGTGCCAGCTCACCCGACACCGGGGAGCTGTTTTTT
>-|TRBV28|-|TRBJ2-4
CASTKGGDKNIQYF
TGTGCCAGCACAAAGGGGGGAGACAAAAACATTCAGTACTTC
>-|TRBV6-4|once|TRBJ1-1
CASSDGENTEAFF
TGTGCCAGCAGTGACGGGGAGAACACTGAAGCTTTCTTT
>-|TRBV29-1|few|TRBJ1-1
CSVGYTLKRDTEAFF
TGCAGCGTTGGGTACACCCTCAAAAGGGACACTGAAGCTTTCTTT
>-|TRBV30|-|TRBJ2-1
CAWTPGYEQFF
TGTGCCTGGACCCCTGGTTATGAGCAGTTCTTC
>-|TRBV2|-|TRBJ2-1
CASSEAFRSGEQFF
TGTGCCAGCAGTGAAGCGTTCCGAAGTGGTGAGCAGTTCTTC
>-|TRBV11-2|-|TRBJ1-4
CASGWGAPTNEKLFF
TGTGCCAGCGGCTGGGGGGCCCCAACTAATGAAAAACTGTTTTTT
>TRBD2|TRBV4-3|-|TRBJ2-7
CASSQGASGYYEQYF
TGCGCCAGCAGCCAAGGTGCTAGCGGTTACTACGAGCAGTACTTC
>-|TRBV7-9|-|TRBJ2-2
CASSLWRKDTGELFF
TGTGCCAGCAGCTTATGGCGGAAGGACACCGGGGAGCTGTTTTTT
>-|TRBV4-1|-|TRBJ1-1
CASRFVENTEAFF
TGCGCCAGCAGGTTCGTGGAGAACACTGAAGCTTTCTTT
>-|TRBV28|-|TRBJ1-3
CASRTTGASSGNTIYF
TGTGCCAGCAGAACCACAGGTGCCAGCTCTGGAAACACCATATATTTT
>TRBD2|TRBV5-4|-|TRBJ2-5
CASTHSTSGRETQYF
TGTGCCAGCACCCACTCGACTAGCGGGAGAGAGACCCAGTACTTC
>TRBD1|TRBV18|-|TRBJ1-1
CASSARTGNTEAFF
TGTGCCAGCTCAGCTCGGACAGGGAACACTGAAGCTTTCTTT
>-|TRBV7-3|-|TRBJ2-7
CASSLTRGSLYEQYF
TGTGCCAGCAGCTTAACACGGGGAAGTCTCTACGAGCAGTACTTC
>TRBD2|TRBV4-3|-|TRBJ2-7
CASSQATSGSYEQYF
TGCGCCAGCAGCCAAGCCACTAGCGGGAGCTACGAGCAGTACTTC
>-|TRBV7-2|-|TRBJ2-2
CASSSARAGELFF
TGTGCCAGCAGCTCGGCTAGGGCCGGGGAGCTGTTTTTT
>TRBD1|TRBV19|-|TRBJ2-7
CASSSWTGRGSYEQYF
TGTGCCAGTAGTTCATGGACAGGGCGAGGTTCCTACGAGCAGTACTTC
>-|TRBV2|-|TRBJ1-2
CASSEAGGLVYGYTF
TGTGCCAGCAGTGAAGCGGGGGGTTTGGTGTATGGCTACACCTTC
>TRBD1|TRBV4-1|-|TRBJ2-3
CASSQGQGAGTDTQYF
TGCGCCAGCAGCCAGGGACAGGGAGCGGGCACAGATACGCAGTATTTT
>TRBD1|TRBV6-6|-|TRBJ1-5
CASSLGQYSNQPQHF
TGTGCCAGCAGTTTGGGACAGTATAGCAATCAGCCCCAGCATTTT
>TRBD1|TRBV9|-|TRBJ2-7
CASTRTGYSYEQYF
TGTGCCAGCACGAGGACAGGTTACTCCTACGAGCAGTACTTC
>TRBD2|TRBV6-1|-|TRBJ2-1
CAGGLAGSSYNEQFF
TGTGCCGGGGGCTTAGCGGGGAGCTCCTACAATGAGCAGTTCTTC
>TRBD2|TRBV11-2|-|TRBJ2-3
CASSSSEGGPYDTQYF
TGTGCCAGCAGCTCCTCCGAGGGAGGGCCGTATGATACGCAGTATTTT
>-|TRBV4-2|-|TRBJ1-2
CASSQDGQTWRGYTF
TGTGCCAGCAGCCAGGATGGACAGACCTGGAGGGGCTACACCTTC